This TCR beta chain stems from a study of blood T cell repertoires in COVID-19. Study overall: The analysed material was cDNA or gDNA that came from T cells, B-cell-depleted T cells, or PBMCs.

Trimming took 5 bases from V and 5 from J, leaving 15 bases between them. Germline CDR1 SQVTM, CDR2 ANQGSEA. The CDR3 sequence is 14 residues long. Authors' analysis steps: Nucleated cell counts were estimated from reference gene primer amplification. Using immunoSEQ multiplex PCR, the repertoire was profiled, and TCRdb retains in-frame clones only, with some absent. V and J calls and clone size come straight from that table; D and trimming were deduced from the DNA. The table includes approximately 75,000 clones, over 80% detected once. Sequenced material: peripheral blood. The chain is built from TRBV29-1 and TRBJ2-2, with D perhaps matching TRBD2 (6 bases). The source is a man in his fifties with COVID-19, enrolled during active disease. CDR3 loop: CSVQRGGGTGELFF. The CDR3 nucleotides read TGCAGCGTTCAAAGGGGAGGAGGAACCGGGGAGCTGTTTTTT.